This paragraph reports one TCR beta chain. The antigen remains unidentified. Every subset had its genomic DNA shared out evenly among several immunoSEQ plates. Assay: immunoSEQ multiplex PCR; the TCRdb copy retains only in-frame clones and omits some. Here the sample spans about 1,900,000 clones, less than 95% being singletons. Trimming took 0 bases from V and 4 from J; bases not matched to a gene: 17. The CDR3 covers 20 residues. Germline CDR1 and CDR2: WSHSY and SAAADI. Terminally differentiated effector memory CD45RA+ cells were excluded by CCR7 positive selection of CD45RO-negative cells. This specimen belongs to a study of shared clonotypes between healthy human individuals. Whole-study findings and limits: Sequencing depth was a factor that was expected to affect clonotype sharing among donors.

Source material: naive CD8+ T cells sorted from blood. This receptor was taken from a man aged 18 to 29 in good health. This sequence joins TRBV10-2 and TRBJ2-4, with 8 bases that match TRBD1. The CDR3 protein is CASSESITGRGRQGKNIQYF. In DNA form, the CDR3 reads TGCGCCAGCAGTGAGTCGATAACCGGGCGTGGGAGACAGGGGAAAAACATTCAGTACTTC.